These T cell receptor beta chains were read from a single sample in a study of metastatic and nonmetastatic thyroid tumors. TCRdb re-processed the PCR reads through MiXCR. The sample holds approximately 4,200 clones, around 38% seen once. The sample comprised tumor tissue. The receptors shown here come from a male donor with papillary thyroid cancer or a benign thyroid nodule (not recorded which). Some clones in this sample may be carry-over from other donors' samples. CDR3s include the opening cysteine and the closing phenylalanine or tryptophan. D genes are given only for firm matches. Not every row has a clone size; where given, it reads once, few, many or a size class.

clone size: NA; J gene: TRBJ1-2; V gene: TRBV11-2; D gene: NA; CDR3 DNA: TGTGCCAGCAGCGGATCGAGGCAGGCTTATGGCTACACCTTC; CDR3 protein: CASSGSRQAYGYTF
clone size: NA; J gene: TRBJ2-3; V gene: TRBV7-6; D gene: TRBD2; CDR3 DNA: TGTGCCAGCAGCTTGGCCGGGACTAGCGGGCAGCGCACAGATACGCAGTATTTT; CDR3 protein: CASSLAGTSGQRTDTQYF
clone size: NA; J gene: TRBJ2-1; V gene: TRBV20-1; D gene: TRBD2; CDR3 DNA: TGCAGTGCTAGAGATTTCCGAACGACTAGCGGGAGTGGTAATGAGCAGTTCTTC; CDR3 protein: CSARDFRTTSGSGNEQFF
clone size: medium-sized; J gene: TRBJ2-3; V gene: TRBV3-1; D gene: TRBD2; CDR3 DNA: TGTGCCAGCAGCCACACTAGCGCACGAGATAGCACAGATACGCAGTATTTT; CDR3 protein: CASSHTSARDSTDTQYF
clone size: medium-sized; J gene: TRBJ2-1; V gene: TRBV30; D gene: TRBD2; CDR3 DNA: TGTGCCTGGAGCAGGCGCGGGAGGGGTTCTAACAATGAGCAGTTCTTC; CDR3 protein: CAWSRRGRGSNNEQFF
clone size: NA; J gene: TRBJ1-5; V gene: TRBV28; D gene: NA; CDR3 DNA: TGTGCCAGCAGTTTACTAGCGGGTCAGCCCCAGCATTTT; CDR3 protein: CASSLLAGQPQHF
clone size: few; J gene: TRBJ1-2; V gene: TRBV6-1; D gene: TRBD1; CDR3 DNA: TGTGCCAGCAACCACCCCGACAGGGTCTATGGCTACACCTTC; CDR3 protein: CASNHPDRVYGYTF
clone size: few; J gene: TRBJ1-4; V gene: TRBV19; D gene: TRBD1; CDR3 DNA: TGTGCCACGACAAATACAGGGGGACGGGAAAAACTGTTTTTT; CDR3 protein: CATTNTGGREKLFF
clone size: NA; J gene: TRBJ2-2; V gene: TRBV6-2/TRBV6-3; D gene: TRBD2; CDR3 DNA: TGTGCCAGCAGTTTCGCGCGGGAGAGTGGGGAGCTGTTTTTT; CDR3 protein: CASSFARESGELFF
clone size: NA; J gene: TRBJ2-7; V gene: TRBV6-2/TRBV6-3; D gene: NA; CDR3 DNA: TGTGCCAGCAGCTACTCGGACACCTACGAGCAGTACTTC; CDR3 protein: CASSYSDTYEQYF
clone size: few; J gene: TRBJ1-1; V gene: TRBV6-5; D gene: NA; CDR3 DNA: TGTGCTAGCAGTTACGGTGGGGTTAACACTGAAGCTTTCTTT; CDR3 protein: CASSYGGVNTEAFF
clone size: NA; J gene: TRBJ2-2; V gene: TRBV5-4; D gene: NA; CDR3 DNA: TGTGCCAGCAGCCCGCTGCCTCGGTTCGGGGAGCTGTTTTTT; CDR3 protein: CASSPLPRFGELFF
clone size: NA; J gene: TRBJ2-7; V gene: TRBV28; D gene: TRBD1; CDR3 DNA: TGTGCCAGCAGCTTGACCGGGACAGGGGCCTTTCCTTCCTACGAGCAGTACTTC; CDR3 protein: CASSLTGTGAFPSYEQYF
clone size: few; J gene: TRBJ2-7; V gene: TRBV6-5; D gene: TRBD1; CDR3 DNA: TGTGCCAGCAGTTACCGGACAGGGTATGGCTACGAGCAGTACTTC; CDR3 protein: CASSYRTGYGYEQYF
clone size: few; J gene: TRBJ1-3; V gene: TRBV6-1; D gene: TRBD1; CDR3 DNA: TGTGCCTCATCGACAGGGAGCTCTGGAAACACCATATATTTT; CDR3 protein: CASSTGSSGNTIYF
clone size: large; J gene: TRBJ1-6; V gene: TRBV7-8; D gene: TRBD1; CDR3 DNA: TGTGCCAGCAGCCCTACAGGGGGGAGGGGTAATTCACCCCTCCACTTT; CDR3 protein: CASSPTGGRGNSPLHF
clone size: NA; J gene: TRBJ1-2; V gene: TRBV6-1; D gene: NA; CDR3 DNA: TGTGCCAGCAACGTCGGACGGCACTATGGCTACACCTTC; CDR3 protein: CASNVGRHYGYTF
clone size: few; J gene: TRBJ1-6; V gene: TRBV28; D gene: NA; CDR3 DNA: TGTGCCAGCAGTTTATGGTATTCACCCCTCCACTTT; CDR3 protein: CASSLWYSPLHF
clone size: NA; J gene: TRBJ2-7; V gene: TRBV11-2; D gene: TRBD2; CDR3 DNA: TGTGCCAGCAGCTTAGGACGGGACTACCACTCCTACGAGCAGTACTTC; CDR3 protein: CASSLGRDYHSYEQYF
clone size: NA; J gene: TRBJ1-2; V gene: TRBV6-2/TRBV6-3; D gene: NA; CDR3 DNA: TGTGCCAGCAGTATCCTGAGGGATAACTATGGCTACACCTTC; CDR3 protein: CASSILRDNYGYTF
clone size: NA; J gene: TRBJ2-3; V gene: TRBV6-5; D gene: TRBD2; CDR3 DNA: TGTGCCAGCAGTTACTCGGAGCGGGGAACGGGAGGGCCCGGTACGCAGTATTTT; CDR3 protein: CASSYSERGTGGPGTQYF
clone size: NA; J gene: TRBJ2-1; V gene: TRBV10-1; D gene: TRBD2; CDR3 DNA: TGCGCCAGCAGTGATCATCAGCGGGGTCTCGGCGAGCAGTTCTTC; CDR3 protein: CASSDHQRGLGEQFF
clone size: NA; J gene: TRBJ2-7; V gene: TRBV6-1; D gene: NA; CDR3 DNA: TGTGCCAGCAGACGACAAGGGACCGACCACTACGAGCAGTACTTC; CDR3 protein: CASRRQGTDHYEQYF
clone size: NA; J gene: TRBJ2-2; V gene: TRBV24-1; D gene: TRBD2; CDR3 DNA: TGTGCCACCAGTGATTTAGGGACTAGCGGACCGAACACCGGGGAGCTGTTTTTT; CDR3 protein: CATSDLGTSGPNTGELFF
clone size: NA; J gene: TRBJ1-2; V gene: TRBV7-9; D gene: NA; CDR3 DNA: TGTGCCAGCAGCTTAGGTCCGCAGGTTGCTGGCTACACCTTC; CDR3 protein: CASSLGPQVAGYTF
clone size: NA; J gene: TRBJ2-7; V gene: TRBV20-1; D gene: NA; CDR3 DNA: TGCAGTGCAGGGCGGTACGAGCAGTACTTC; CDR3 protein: CSAGRYEQYF
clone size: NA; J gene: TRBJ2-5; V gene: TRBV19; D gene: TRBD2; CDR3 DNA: TGTGCCAGTAGTATCCCCGGGGGGCAAGAGACCCAGTACTTC; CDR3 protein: CASSIPGGQETQYF
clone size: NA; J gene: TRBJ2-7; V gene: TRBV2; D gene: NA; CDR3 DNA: TGTGCCAGCAGCCTGTGGCGAGGACCCTACGAGCAGTACTTC; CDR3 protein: CASSLWRGPYEQYF
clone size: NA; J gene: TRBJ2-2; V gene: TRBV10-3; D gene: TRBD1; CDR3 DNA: TGTGCCATCAGTGAGTCAGAGACAGGGATCACCGGGGAGCTGTTTTTT; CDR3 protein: CAISESETGITGELFF
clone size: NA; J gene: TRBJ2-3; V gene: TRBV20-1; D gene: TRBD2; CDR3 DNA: TGCAGTGCTAGAGGGGCAGGGCTAGCGGGGGGCGCAGATACGCAGTATTTT; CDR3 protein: CSARGAGLAGGADTQYF
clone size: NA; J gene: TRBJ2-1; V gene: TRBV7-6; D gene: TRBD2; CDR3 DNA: TGTGCCAGCAGCCAAAAGAAACAGCGGGAGTCCTACAATGAGCAGTTCTTC; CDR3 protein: CASSQKKQRESYNEQFF
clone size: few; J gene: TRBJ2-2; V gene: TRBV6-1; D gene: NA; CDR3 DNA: TGTGCCAGCAGTCCGACTAGTGCGAACACCGGGGAGCTGTTTTTT; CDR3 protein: CASSPTSANTGELFF
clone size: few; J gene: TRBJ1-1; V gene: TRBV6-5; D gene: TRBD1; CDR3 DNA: TGTGCCAGCAGTTACTCAGGGACAGACGTAACGAACACTGAAGCTTTCTTT; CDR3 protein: CASSYSGTDVTNTEAFF
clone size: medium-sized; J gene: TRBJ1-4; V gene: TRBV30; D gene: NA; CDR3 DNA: TGTGCCTGGAGTGGGGACATCGCGGCTAATGAAAAACTGTTTTTT; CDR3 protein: CAWSGDIAANEKLFF
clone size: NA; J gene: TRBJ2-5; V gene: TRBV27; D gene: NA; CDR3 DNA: TGTGCCAGCAGTTTATCGAGGGGGAGTGGGGGTTGGGGAGAGACCCAGTACTTC; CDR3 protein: CASSLSRGSGGWGETQYF
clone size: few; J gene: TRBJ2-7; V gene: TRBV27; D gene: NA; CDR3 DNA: TGTGCCAGCAGTTGGGGTAGTATTCGAGGGGCGAAAAACGAGCAGTACTTC; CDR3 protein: CASSWGSIRGAKNEQYF
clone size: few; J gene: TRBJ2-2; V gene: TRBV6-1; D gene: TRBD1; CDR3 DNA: TGTGCCAGCAGTGACCAGGGGGTAGCAGAAACCGGGGAGCTGTTTTTT; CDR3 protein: CASSDQGVAETGELFF
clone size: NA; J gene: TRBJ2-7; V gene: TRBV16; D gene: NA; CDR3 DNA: TGTGCCAGCAGCCAATCACGCCTTACGGCCGAGCAGTACTTC; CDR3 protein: CASSQSRLTAEQYF
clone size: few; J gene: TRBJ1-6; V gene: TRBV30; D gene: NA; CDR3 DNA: TGTGCCTGGAGTGACAGGCGTATAGGCTTGGATAATTCACCCCTCCACTTT; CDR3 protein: CAWSDRRIGLDNSPLHF
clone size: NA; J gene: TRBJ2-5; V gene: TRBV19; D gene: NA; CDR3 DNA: TGTGCCACCCCCCGGGGGGACAGACACTCCCAAGAGACCCAGTACTTC; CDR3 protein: CATPRGDRHSQETQYF
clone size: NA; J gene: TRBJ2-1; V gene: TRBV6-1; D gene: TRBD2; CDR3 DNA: TGTGCCACAACCATAGCGGGAGGGGGGAATGAGCAGTTCTTC; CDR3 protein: CATTIAGGGNEQFF
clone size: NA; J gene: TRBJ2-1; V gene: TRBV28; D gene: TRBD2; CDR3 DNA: TGTGCCAGCAGTGGGACTAGCGTCACCTACAATGAGCAGTTCTTC; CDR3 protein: CASSGTSVTYNEQFF
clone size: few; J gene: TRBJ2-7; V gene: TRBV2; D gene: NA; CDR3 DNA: TGTGCCAGCAGTGAACCAGGGGTCGAGCAGTACTTC; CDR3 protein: CASSEPGVEQYF
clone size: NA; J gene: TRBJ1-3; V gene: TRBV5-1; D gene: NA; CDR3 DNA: TGCGCCAGCAGCACTGGGGCAGCCCGCTCTGGAAACACCATATATTTT; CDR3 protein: CASSTGAARSGNTIYF
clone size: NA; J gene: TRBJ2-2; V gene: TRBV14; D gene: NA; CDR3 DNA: TGTGCCAGCAGAGAAGAAATGAACACCGGGGAGCTGTTTTTT; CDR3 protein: CASREEMNTGELFF
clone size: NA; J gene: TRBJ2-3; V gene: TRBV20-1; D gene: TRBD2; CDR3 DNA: TGCAGTGCTAGAGTGGGTAGCGGGGCGGGGGATACGCAGTATTTT; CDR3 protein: CSARVGSGAGDTQYF
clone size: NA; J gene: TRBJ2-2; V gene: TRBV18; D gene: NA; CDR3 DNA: TGTGCCAGCTCACCCCAACAGGGTAACGCCGGGGAGCTGTTTTTT; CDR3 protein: CASSPQQGNAGELFF
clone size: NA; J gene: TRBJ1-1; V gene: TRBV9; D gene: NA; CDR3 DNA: TGTGCCAGCAGCGTCCTCGGGGACACTGAAGCTTTCTTT; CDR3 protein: CASSVLGDTEAFF
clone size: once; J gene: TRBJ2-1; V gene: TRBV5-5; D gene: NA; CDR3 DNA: TGTGCCAGCAGCTTGTCCAGGGCGAACAATGAGCAGTTCTTC; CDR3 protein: CASSLSRANNEQFF
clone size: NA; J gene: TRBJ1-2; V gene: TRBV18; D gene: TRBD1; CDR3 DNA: TGTGCCAGCTCACCCTCGACAGGGTGGCTAGGCTACACCTTC; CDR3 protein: CASSPSTGWLGYTF
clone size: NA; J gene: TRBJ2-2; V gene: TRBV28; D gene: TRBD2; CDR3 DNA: TGTGCCAGCAGTCGGACTAGCGCCCGTGACGGGGAGCTGTTTTTT; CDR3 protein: CASSRTSARDGELFF
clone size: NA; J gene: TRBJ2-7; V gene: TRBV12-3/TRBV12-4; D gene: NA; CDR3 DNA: TGTGCCAGCAGCCCCCGGGGGTCGACCTACGAGCAGTACTTC; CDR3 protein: CASSPRGSTYEQYF
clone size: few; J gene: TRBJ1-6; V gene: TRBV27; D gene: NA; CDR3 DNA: TGTGCCAGCAGCTTGGGGCCAGCATTTAATTCACCCCTCCACTTT; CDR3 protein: CASSLGPAFNSPLHF
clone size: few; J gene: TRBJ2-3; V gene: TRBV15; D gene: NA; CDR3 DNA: TGTGCCACCAGCAGCGTCCGGTGGGCAGATACGCAGTATTTT; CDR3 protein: CATSSVRWADTQYF
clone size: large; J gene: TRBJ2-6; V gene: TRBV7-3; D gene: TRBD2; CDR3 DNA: TGTGCCAGCAGCTTAGGGGAGGGTGGGGCCAACGTCCTGACTTTC; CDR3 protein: CASSLGEGGANVLTF
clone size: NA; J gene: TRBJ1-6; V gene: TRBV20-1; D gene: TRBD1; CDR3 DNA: TGCAGTGCCCTGACAGGGACCCCCTATAATTCACCCCTCCACTTT; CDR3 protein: CSALTGTPYNSPLHF